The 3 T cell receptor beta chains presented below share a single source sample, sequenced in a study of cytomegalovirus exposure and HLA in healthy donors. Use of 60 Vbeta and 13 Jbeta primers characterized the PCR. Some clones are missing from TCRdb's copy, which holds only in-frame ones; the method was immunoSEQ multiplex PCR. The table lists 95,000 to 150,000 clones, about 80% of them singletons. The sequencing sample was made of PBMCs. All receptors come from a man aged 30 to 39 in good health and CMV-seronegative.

The CDR3 sequence: CASSDSGVANEQFF. CDR3 DNA sequence: TGTGCCAGCAGTGACTCAGGAGTAGCCAATGAGCAGTTCTTC. The rearrangement links TRBV6-4 to TRBJ2-1; unclear D gene. This CDR3 contains 14 residues. Trimming removed 0 bases from V and 6 bases from J, with 9 bases in between. CDR1 and CDR2 from the germline V gene are MRHNA and SNTAGT.

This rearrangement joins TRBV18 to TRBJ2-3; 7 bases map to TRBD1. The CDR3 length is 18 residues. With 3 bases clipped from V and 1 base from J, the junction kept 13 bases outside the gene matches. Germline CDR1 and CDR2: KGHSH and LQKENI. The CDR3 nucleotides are TGTGCCAGCTCACCTCCCTCCCGAGGGGGCAGTCGCACAGATACGCAGTATTTT. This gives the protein CASSPPSRGGSRTDTQYF.

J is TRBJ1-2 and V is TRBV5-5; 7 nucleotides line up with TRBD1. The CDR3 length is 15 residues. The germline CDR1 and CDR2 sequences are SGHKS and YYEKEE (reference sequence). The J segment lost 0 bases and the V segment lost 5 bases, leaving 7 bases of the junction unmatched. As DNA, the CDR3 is TGTGCCAGCAGGACAGGGACCCAAGCTAACTATGGCTACACCTTC. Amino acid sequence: CASRTGTQANYGYTF.